The 16 T cell receptor beta chains below all came from one sample that was sequenced in a study of blood T cell repertoires in COVID-19. Only in-frame clones appear in the TCRdb table, and some are missing; sequencing was by immunoSEQ multiplex PCR. This sample has a few hundred thousand clones, with roughly 85% found just once. Sample: PBMCs or T cells enriched from blood (not recorded which). These receptors were obtained from a woman aged 50 to 60 who had recovered from COVID-19.

The rearrangement links TRBV11-3 to TRBJ2-5; possibly TRBD2 for D (6 bases). V lost 6 bases and J 2 bases, leaving 10 bases between the germline ends. Looked up from germline, CDR1 is SGHNT and CDR2 is YENEEA. This CDR3 comprises 13 residues. The CDR3 nucleotides read TGTGCCAGCAGTCCTGGGGGGCAAGAGACCCAGTACTTC. Translating gives CASSPGGQETQYF.

The genes are TRBV7-2 and TRBJ2-2; 10 nucleotides line up with TRBD2. Looked up from germline, CDR1 is SGHTA and CDR2 is FQGNSA. V gave up 5 bases and J gave up 7 bases; unmatched junction bases: 10. The CDR3 spans 16 residues. The CDR3 bases are TGTGCCAGCAGCCACGTTCTAGCGGGAGTAGGCGGGGAGCTGTTTTTT. It codes for CASSHVLAGVGGELFF.

This chain joins TRBV30 and TRBJ2-3; TRBD2 is a possible D gene (5 bases). Trimming stripped 0 bases from V and 7 bases from J, with 14 bases between. CDR1 GTSNPN and CDR2 SVGIG come from the germline V gene (reference sequence). The CDR3 runs to 14 residues. Written as DNA, the CDR3 is TGTGCCTGGAGTGTCCACGTTTCTAGCAATACGCAGTATTTT. It specifies CAWSVHVSSNTQYF. Looking up the rest from reference TRBV30 and TRBJ2-3 gives the full variable domain: SQTIHQWPATLVQPVGSPLSLECTVEGTSNPNLYWYRQAAGRGLQLLFYSVGIGQISSEVPQNLSASRPQDRQFILSSKKLLLSDSGFYLCAWSVHVSSNTQYFGPGTRLTVL.

The chain couples TRBV4-1 to TRBJ2-7, with a possible D match to TRBD2 (5 bases). Germline CDR1 and CDR2: MGHRA and YSYEKL. With 5 bases removed from V and 3 bases from J, the gap between germline ends came to 17 bases. This CDR3 comprises 15 residues. CDR3 sequence reads: CASSSSGTPYYEQYF. The CDR3 DNA reads TGCGCCAGCAGCTCTTCGGGAACGCCTTACTACGAGCAGTACTTC.

The V and J genes are TRBV7-8 and TRBJ1-2; 9 positions match TRBD1. Germline CDR1 reads SGHVS; CDR2 reads FQNEAQ. CDR3 length: 15 residues. Trimming at V came to 2 bases and at J to 0 bases, leaving 1 base not matched to a gene. This CDR3 is CASSLRDRANYGYTF. The CDR3, as DNA: TGTGCCAGCAGCTTAAGGGACAGGGCTAACTATGGCTACACCTTC. The full variable domain, with the rest looked up from reference TRBV7-8 and TRBJ1-2, is GAGVSQSPRYKVAKRGQDVALRCDPISGHVSLFWYQQALGQGPEFLTYFQNEAQLDKSGLPSDRFFAERPEGSVSTLKIQRTQQEDSAVYLCASSLRDRANYGYTFGSGTRLTVV.

V and J are TRBV11-3 and TRBJ1-4; D is unclear. Looked up from germline, CDR1 is SGHNT and CDR2 is YENEEA. V shed 5 bases and J shed 8 bases, with 18 bases lying between them. The CDR3 runs to 15 residues. DNA of the CDR3: TGTGCCAGCAGCGAAGTAGAGGGCCCCAAAGAAAAACTGTTTTTT. This sequence encodes CASSEVEGPKEKLFF.

The chain recombines TRBV5-1 with TRBJ2-7, with TRBD1 matching 7 bases. This CDR3 spans 15 amino acids. Unmatched junction bases numbered 6, after V lost 0 bases and J lost 3 bases. CDR1 SGHRS and CDR2 YFSETQ come from the germline V gene. The CDR3 DNA sequence: TGCGCCAGCAGCTTGGAGGGGGCTAAGTACTACGAGCAGTACTTC. Protein product: CASSLEGAKYYEQYF.

The CDR3 DNA is TGCGCCAGCAGCTTGGAAGGAGGTTACTACACCTTC. It translates to CASSLEGGYYTF. V is TRBV5-1 and J is TRBJ1-2; the D is unclear. CDR1 and CDR2 from the germline V gene are SGHRS and YFSETQ. CDR3 length: 12 amino acids. The V end lost 0 bases, the J end lost 10 bases, and 10 bases lay between the germline ends.

J is TRBJ2-7 and V is TRBV30, with D perhaps TRBD2 (5 bases). Germline V gives CDR1 GTSNPN, CDR2 SVGIG (reference sequence). This CDR3 is 13 amino acids long. The V end lost 2 bases, the J end lost 3 bases, and 11 bases lay between the germline ends. CDR3 nucleotides: TGTGCCTGGAGTTACGGGAACCGCTACGAGCAGTACTTC. Amino acids: CAWSYGNRYEQYF.

The chain uses TRBV2 and TRBJ1-3; D call uncertain. Trimming removed 3 bases from V and 0 bases from J, with 9 bases in between. The CDR3 is 15 amino acids. Germline values: CDR1 SNHLY, CDR2 FYNNEI. In nucleotides, the CDR3 is TGTGCCAGCAGTGACAGGTTTACCTCTGGAAACACCATATATTTT. Translating gives CASSDRFTSGNTIYF.

The chain uses TRBV19 and TRBJ2-5, with D possibly TRBD2 on 6 matching bases. The germline CDR1 and CDR2 sequences are LNHDA and SQIVND (reference sequence). V gave up 3 bases and J gave up 9 bases, with 11 bases separating them. The CDR3 has 12 amino acids. The CDR3 loop is CASSMDPGAQYF. In nucleotides, the CDR3 is TGTGCCAGTAGTATGGACCCGGGGGCCCAGTACTTC.

The rearrangement joins TRBV7-3 to TRBJ2-5; 10 bases map to TRBD2. Germline V gives CDR1 SGHTA, CDR2 FQGTGA. Trimming took 2 bases from V and 3 from J; bases not matched to a gene: 3. The length of the CDR3 is 15 residues. The chain's CDR3 is CASSLLTSGKETQYF. Written as DNA, the CDR3 is TGTGCCAGCAGCTTACTTACTAGCGGGAAAGAGACCCAGTACTTC.

The rearrangement joins TRBV11-2 to TRBJ2-1; TRBD1 matches at 9 bases. V shed 3 bases and J 4 bases; nucleotides not matched to a gene: 7. The CDR3 contains 16 residues. CDR1 and CDR2 (germline): SGHAT, FQNNGV. CDR3 sequence reads: CASSLVGTGSYNEQFF. In nucleotides, the CDR3 is TGTGCCAGCAGCTTGGTCGGGACAGGGAGTTACAATGAGCAGTTCTTC. The entire variable domain, with the rest obtained from reference TRBV11-2 and TRBJ2-1, is as follows: EAGVAQSPRYKIIEKRQSVAFWCNPISGHATLYWYQQILGQGPKLLIQFQNNGVVDDSQLPKDRFSAERLKGVDSTLKIQPAKLEDSAVYLCASSLVGTGSYNEQFFGPGTRLTVL.

The V gene is TRBV30, the J gene TRBJ2-2; possibly TRBD1 for D (5 bases). The CDR3 is 13 residues long. Trimming stripped 0 bases from V and 4 bases from J, with 6 bases between. CDR1 and CDR2 from the germline V gene are GTSNPN and SVGIG (reference sequence). The CDR3 is CAWSVQGTGELFF. DNA for the CDR3: TGTGCCTGGAGTGTTCAGGGCACCGGGGAGCTGTTTTTT.

The chain carries TRBV28 and TRBJ2-3; 8 bases are shared with TRBD1. Germline V gives CDR1 MDHEN, CDR2 SYDVKM. Trimming at V came to 4 bases and at J to 4 bases, leaving 13 bases not matched to a gene. There are 17 residues in the CDR3. CDR3 DNA sequence: TGTGCCAGCAGTTCAAAGATCCTCATCAGGGGGCCAGATACGCAGTATTTT. Its protein product is CASSSKILIRGPDTQYF. Together with reference TRBV28 and TRBJ2-3, the CDR3 gives the full variable domain: DVKVTQSSRYLVKRTGEKVFLECVQDMDHENMFWYRQDPGLGLRLIYFSYDVKMKEKGDIPEGYSVSREKKERFSLILESASTNQTSMYLCASSSKILIRGPDTQYFGPGTRLTVL.

V is TRBV27 and J is TRBJ2-1; D possibly corresponds to TRBD1 (6 bases). This CDR3 contains 14 residues. Trimming shortened V by 3 bases and J by 8 bases, and 14 bases separated the two germline ends. Germline CDR1 reads MNHEY; CDR2 reads SMNVEV (reference sequence). Here the CDR3 reads CASSFTRGVDEQFF. The CDR3 DNA reads TGTGCCAGCAGTTTTACCAGGGGTGTGGATGAGCAGTTCTTC.